What follows is one T cell receptor beta chain and its context. Its recognized antigen is unknown. No much larger clone exists at a distance of one base, and base qualities are not known. The CDR3 regions of human TCRbeta chains were analyzed by immunosequencing. On the authors' methods: TCRs in the repertoires were matched against a reference library of SARS-CoV-2-specific TCRs that had been generated with the MIRA antigen-specificity platform. Breadth was defined as the fraction of unique TCRs that were SARS-CoV-2-associated, and depth was defined as the fraction of total T cells that were SARS-CoV-2-associated. Using the MIRA data, every spike-specific TCR was mapped to the spike region that the TCR reacted to and assigned to either a CD4 or a CD8 class. Log10-transformed breadth and depth values were compared by one-way ANOVA with Sidak's multiple comparisons tests. The immuneACCESS repertoire file appears here via TCRdb, limited to in-frame rearrangements. These files lack a portion of the clones; in checked studies, under half of the deficit traces to unresolved V genes, and the cause of the others is not known. The V and J calls and clone size were taken over from that table, and D and trimming were inferred from the DNA. This sample gives some 120,000 clones in total; 88% of them show up just once. Approximately 8% of the sample lies in the top ten.

This entry belongs to a study of T cell responses to AZD1222 COVID-19 vaccine (dated by TCRdb to the early 2020s). Looking at the study overall: AZD1222 recipients whose second dose came at about 4 weeks and those whose second dose came at about 12 weeks were combined into one group, since spike-specific TCR depth and breadth did not differ between the two schedules. Enrollment into the trials was organized by age into subgroups of 18-55, 56-69 and 70-plus years, and those subgroups contained approximately 160, 26 and 62 TCR-sequenced participants, respectively. A total of more than 230 trial participants underwent TCR sequencing, of whom some 210 received two doses of AZD1222 and 26 received two doses of the MenACWY control vaccine. Points the paper makes about the study in general: In the small 56-69-year group, the increase in depth fell short of significance, most likely because of low power. A significant rise in spike-specific TCR breadth and depth was observed after two AZD1222 doses relative to day 0 and relative to MenACWY recipients. Epitopes outside the regions mutated in the B.1.351 and B.1.1.7 variants were reportedly recognized by nearly half of the unique spike-specific TCRs. CD4 TCRs associated with the vaccine covered the entire spike protein, and the dominant responses were in regions 160-218 and 743-854. Conclusions about previously exposed vaccinees were limited because only six or seven AZD1222 recipients were SARS-CoV-2 seropositive at baseline. Participants were mostly white British and included more females than males, and it was suggested by the authors that clonal diversity may have been underestimated. Because no day 14 peak-response samples were available, the repertoires could be characterized only after the peak T cell response.

Looking up the germline V gene yields CDR1 SGHVS and CDR2 FNYEAQ. The CDR3 holds 16 amino acids from the cysteine to the phenylalanine. The CDR3 DNA has 48 bases and is translated from base 1. Ends trimmed: V by 5 bases, J by 6 bases; bases unmatched to a gene: 9. The time point label here, explained by the study, means: baseline before first vaccination. Vaccinee samples were obtained from the UK trials COV001 and COV002, which included a single-blind randomized controlled phase 2/3 trial of AZD1222 (ChAdOx1 nCoV-19) in healthy adults. For TCRbeta chain sequencing, PBMC samples were collected from trial participants at day 0 and at day 28 after the second dose.

The sample consisted of peripheral blood, taken on day 0 of AZD1222 vaccination. The clonotype originates from an adult in good health. This chain joins TRBV7-6 to TRBJ2-7; the junction holds 14 bases that match TRBD2. The DNA sequence is TGTGCCAGCAGCCCCCGACTAGCGGGAGGGCCCGCCGAGCAGTACTTC. The translation is CASSPRLAGGPAEQYF. Where the CDR3 stops, the reference TRBV7-6 and TRBJ2-7 genes take over; the full variable domain is GAGVSQSPRYKVTKRGQDVALRCDPISGHVSLYWYRQALGQGPEFLTYFNYEAQQDKSGLPNDRFSAERPEGSISTLTIQRTEQRDSAMYRCASSPRLAGGPAEQYFGPGTRLTVT.